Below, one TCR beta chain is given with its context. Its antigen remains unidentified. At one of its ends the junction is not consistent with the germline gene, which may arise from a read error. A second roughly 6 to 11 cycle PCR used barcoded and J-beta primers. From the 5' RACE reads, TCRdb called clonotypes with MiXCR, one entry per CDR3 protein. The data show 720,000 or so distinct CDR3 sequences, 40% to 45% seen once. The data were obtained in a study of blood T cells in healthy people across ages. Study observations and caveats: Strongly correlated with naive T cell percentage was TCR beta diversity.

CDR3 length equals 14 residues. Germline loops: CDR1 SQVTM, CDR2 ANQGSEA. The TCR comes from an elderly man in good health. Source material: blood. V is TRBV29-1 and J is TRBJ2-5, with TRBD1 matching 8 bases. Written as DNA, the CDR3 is TGCAGCGTTTACGTCACAGGGGGGCAAGGGACCCAGTACTTC. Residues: CSVYVTGGQGTQYF.